The T cell receptor beta chain described here comes from a study of blood T cell repertoires in COVID-19. Enrolled through a virtual design, the participants were between roughly 18 and 95 years of age and came from 24 US areas. Donors were grouped by their self-reported clinical history. Donors in Cohort 3 who had recovered were those with two negative PCRs, healthcare professional clearance, or resolution of their symptoms. Here immunoSEQ multiplex PCR was the method, and the copy in TCRdb shows in-frame clones only, minus some. The sample yields 200,000 to 250,000 clones, approximately 80% seen once. The CDR3 runs to 17 residues. Trimming took 0 bases from V and 0 from J; bases not matched to a gene: 4. Germline CDR1 KGHSH, CDR2 LQKENI.

The chain carries TRBV18 and TRBJ2-2; 7 positions match TRBD2. This receptor was identified in a woman aged 55-75 years who had recovered from COVID-19. Sequenced sample: PBMCs or T cells enriched from blood (not recorded which). The CDR3 nucleotides read TGTGCCAGCTCACCACCGGAGCGGGGCGCGAACACCGGGGAGCTGTTTTTT. Translated, it gives CASSPPERGANTGELFF.